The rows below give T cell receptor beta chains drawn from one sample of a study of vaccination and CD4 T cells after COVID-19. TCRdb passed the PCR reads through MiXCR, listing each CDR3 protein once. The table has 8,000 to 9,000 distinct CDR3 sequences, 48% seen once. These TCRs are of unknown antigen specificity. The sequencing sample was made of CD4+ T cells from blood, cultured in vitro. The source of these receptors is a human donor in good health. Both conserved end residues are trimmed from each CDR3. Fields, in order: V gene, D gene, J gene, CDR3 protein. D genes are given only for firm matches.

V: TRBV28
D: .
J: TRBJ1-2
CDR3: ASSPVVNNPGKDYGYT

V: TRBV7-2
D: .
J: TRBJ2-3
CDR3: ATRGGNTDTQY

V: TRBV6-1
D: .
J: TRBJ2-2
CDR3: ASSRPAGELF

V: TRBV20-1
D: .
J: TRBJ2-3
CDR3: SASPLATSTDTQY

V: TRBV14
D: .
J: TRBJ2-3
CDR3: ASSQALPGWGADTQY

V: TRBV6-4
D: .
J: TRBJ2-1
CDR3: ASSVRGGESEQF

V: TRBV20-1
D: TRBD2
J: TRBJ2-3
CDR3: SASTSPPTDTQY

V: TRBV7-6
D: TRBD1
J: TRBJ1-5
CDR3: ASSLGQGVLPQH

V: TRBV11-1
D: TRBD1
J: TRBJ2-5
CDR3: ASSPPQGAGETQY

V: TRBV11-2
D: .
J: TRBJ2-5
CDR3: ASSLGERPPETQY